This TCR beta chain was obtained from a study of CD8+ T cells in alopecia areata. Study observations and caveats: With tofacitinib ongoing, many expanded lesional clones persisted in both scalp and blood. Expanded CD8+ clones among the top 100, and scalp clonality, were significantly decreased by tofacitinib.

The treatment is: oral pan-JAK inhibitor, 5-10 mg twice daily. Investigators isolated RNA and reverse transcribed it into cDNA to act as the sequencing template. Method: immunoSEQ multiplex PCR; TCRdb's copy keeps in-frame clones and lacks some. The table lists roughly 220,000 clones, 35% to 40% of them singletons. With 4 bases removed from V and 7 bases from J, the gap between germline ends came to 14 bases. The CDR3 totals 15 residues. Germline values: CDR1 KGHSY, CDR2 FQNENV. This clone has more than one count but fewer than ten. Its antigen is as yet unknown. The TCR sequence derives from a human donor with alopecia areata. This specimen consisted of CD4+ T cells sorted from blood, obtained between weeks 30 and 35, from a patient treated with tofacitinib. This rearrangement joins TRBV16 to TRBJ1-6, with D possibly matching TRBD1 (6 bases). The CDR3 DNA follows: TGTGCCAGCAGCCTGAACAGGGTAGGGAATTCACCCCTCCACTTT. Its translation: CASSLNRVGNSPLHF.